The 2 T cell receptor beta chains below come from one sample, sequenced in a study of identical twins. TCRdb ran MiXCR on the 5' RACE reads and lists one entry per CDR3 protein. The profile shows 500,000 to 700,000 distinct CDR3 sequences, around 7.5% of them singletons. These sequences were also reported in another study, on yellow fever vaccine responses in identical twins.

The sequencing sample was made of PBMCs. These receptors came from a woman aged 18-30 years in good health.

The J gene is TRBJ2-3, the V gene TRBV6-1; D gene uncertain. Germline CDR1 is MNHNS and CDR2 is SASEGT. Trimming took off 6 bases at V and 0 bases at J, with 10 bases between the two ends. CDR3 length equals 14 residues. DNA of the CDR3: TGTGCCAGCAGCCGACGGCCTAGCACAGATACGCAGTATTTT. Encoded protein: CASSRRPSTDTQYF.

The chain couples TRBV27 to TRBJ2-3; tentative D call: TRBD1 (6 bases). CDR3 length: 16 residues. V lost 6 bases and J 2 bases, leaving 18 bases between the germline ends. CDR1 is MNHEY, CDR2 SMNVEV, per germline (reference sequence). The CDR3 DNA follows: TGTGCCAGCAGCCAAACAGGGATAGGGGACACAGATACGCAGTATTTT. Amino acids: CASSQTGIGDTDTQYF.